The rows below give T cell receptor beta chains drawn from one sample of a study of blood T cell repertoires in COVID-19. TCRdb keeps only in-frame clones here, not all; method: immunoSEQ multiplex PCR. Of some 250,000 clones in the sample, approximately 78% are singletons; the top ten hold 3.4%. Sequenced sample: peripheral blood. The receptors stem from a woman aged 18-29 years with acute or convalescent COVID-19. Both conserved end residues are trimmed from each CDR3. D genes are given only for firm matches.

J	D	V	CDR3
TRBJ2-4	TRBD1	TRBV28	ASRVRDRAH
TRBJ1-2	NA	TRBV19	ASSIDRLYGYT
TRBJ2-5	TRBD1	TRBV13	ASSMGTGQGVWETQY
TRBJ2-7	NA	TRBV6-5	ASSQSGQQVYEQY
TRBJ1-1	NA	TRBV30	AWSVGGLNTEAF
TRBJ1-4	NA	TRBV12-3/TRBV12-4	ASSLLEGEKLF
TRBJ1-1	TRBD1	TRBV5-1	ASRGDRDYTEAF
TRBJ2-1	NA	TRBV5-1	ASSLGDRPLYNEQF
TRBJ2-7	NA	TRBV4-2	ASSQEGLRREQY
TRBJ1-5	TRBD1	TRBV12-3/TRBV12-4	ASRGQGNQPQH
TRBJ2-1	TRBD1	TRBV18	ASSPGTGVDNEQF
TRBJ2-1	NA	TRBV28	ASSPVSDSYNEQF
TRBJ2-1	TRBD2	TRBV29-1	SVVRLADSSYNEQF
TRBJ1-2	NA	TRBV2	ASSLAGGWYGYT
TRBJ2-2	NA	TRBV24-1	ATSARSSGNTGELF
TRBJ2-7	NA	TRBV18	ASSPGQAGEGEQY
TRBJ2-2	TRBD1	TRBV4-3	ASSQGWTGAGTGELF
TRBJ1-1	NA	TRBV11-2	ASSLFTGNTEAF
TRBJ2-3	TRBD2	TRBV6-5	ASSRTSGSPDTQY
TRBJ2-2	NA	TRBV27	ASSWGGGTGELF
TRBJ2-7	NA	TRBV3-1/TRBV3-2	ASSQVQGYEQY
TRBJ1-4	NA	TRBV28	ASSSLQVANEKLF
TRBJ1-2	NA	TRBV3-1/TRBV3-2	ASSPGLRHGYT
TRBJ2-7	TRBD1	TRBV29-1	SVSTGAAYEQY
TRBJ2-1	TRBD2	TRBV27	ASSWGLAESSYNEQF
TRBJ2-5	TRBD2	TRBV28	ASSLRGETQETQY
TRBJ1-5	NA	TRBV5-1	ASSLSGFSNQPQH
TRBJ1-1	NA	TRBV6-2/TRBV6-3	ASSYGGGGTEAF
TRBJ2-3	NA	TRBV2	ASRRTSDTQY
TRBJ2-1	NA	TRBV14	ASSQGMGGDRF
TRBJ1-1	TRBD1	TRBV19	ASSMTGALNTEAF